The 4 T cell receptor beta chains presented below share a single source sample, sequenced in a study of blood T cell repertoires in COVID-19. The protocol was immunoSEQ multiplex PCR, while the TCRdb copy is restricted to in-frame clones and leaves out a portion. This table has 180,000 or so clones, around 83% appearing once. The source material was peripheral blood. The receptors come from a woman aged 60-75 years with acute or convalescent COVID-19.

The chain employs TRBV10-2 and TRBJ1-1; 10 bases are a match to TRBD1. The V segment lost 6 bases and the J segment 8 bases; nucleotides outside the gene matches: 9. The CDR3 is 14 residues long. The germline V gene encodes CDR1 WSHSY and CDR2 SAAADI. CDR3 protein: CASSPPPGQGEAFF. Written as DNA, the CDR3 is TGCGCCAGCAGCCCACCTCCGGGACAGGGGGAAGCTTTCTTT.

The rearrangement joins TRBV4-2 to TRBJ2-7, with a weak D call TRBD2 (6 bases). CDR3 length equals 13 residues. The germline V gene has CDR1 LGHNA and CDR2 YNFKEQ. The germline V and J ends were trimmed by 2 bases and 1 base, with 6 bases remaining between them. This chain's CDR3 is CASSQSGSYEQYF. The CDR3 DNA follows: TGTGCCAGCAGCCAAAGCGGGTCCTACGAGCAGTACTTC.

In this sample, this clone turned up a few times. This sequence joins TRBV6-5 and TRBJ2-1; 12 nucleotides agree with TRBD2. The CDR3 runs 16 residues. Germline V lookup: CDR1 MNHEY, CDR2 SVGAGI. After removal of 0 bases from V and 4 bases from J, the junction contained 1 base not matched to a gene. CDR3 sequence reads: CASSYSTSGRYNEQFF. CDR3 DNA sequence: TGTGCCAGCAGTTACTCGACTAGCGGGAGATACAATGAGCAGTTCTTC.

This clone was recorded many times. The rearrangement uses TRBV19 and TRBJ1-4, with TRBD1 identical over 8 bases. Germline CDR1 LNHDA, CDR2 SQIVND (reference sequence). This CDR3 spans 16 amino acids. With V trimmed by 6 bases and J by 3 bases, 9 bases remained unmatched. CDR3 DNA sequence: TGTGCCAGTAGCCCGGGACAGGCCATTTCTAATGAAAAACTGTTTTTT. The encoded protein is CASSPGQAISNEKLFF.